This T cell receptor (beta chain) comes out of a study of shared clonotypes between healthy human individuals. Turning to this clone: No antigen is known for it.

The junction had 5 bases not matched to a gene; V was cut back by 2 bases and J by 3 bases. Germline CDR1 and CDR2: SGHRS and YFSETQ. CDR3 length equals 17 residues. Notes on the study in general: Approximately 5% of naive CD4 clonotypes were shared across a handful of donors. Only blood underwent sampling, and tissue repertoires likely differ.

This was a deep-level run. Here immunoSEQ multiplex PCR was the method, and the copy in TCRdb shows in-frame clones only, minus some. Of millions of clones in the sample, over 85% were seen once. The chain has TRBV5-1 and TRBJ2-3; 14 bases line up with TRBD2. The clonotype comes from a young man in good health. Some clones in this sample may be carry-over from other donors' samples. Sequencing was done on a sample of naive CD4+ T cells from PBMCs. Subset described: CD45RA+ positively selected. CDR3 DNA sequence: TGCGCCAGCAGCTTTGGACTAGCGGGAGGTATGACAGATACGCAGTATTTT. The encoded protein is CASSFGLAGGMTDTQYF.